One sample yielded the 13 T cell receptor beta chains listed below, sequenced in a study of blood T cell repertoires in COVID-19. This table comes from immunoSEQ multiplex PCR, and its TCRdb copy is limited to in-frame clones, with some not included. The sample yields 140,000 to 150,000 clones, roughly 89% seen once. Source material: peripheral blood. The receptors were sampled from a man aged 55 to 70 with active or convalescent COVID-19.

The gene calls are TRBV21-1 and TRBJ2-1; the table's D call, TRBD2, was not checked against the DNA. TRBV21-1 is flagged as a pseudogene. The CDR3 length is 16 residues. CDR3 residues: CASSLNPAENYNEQFF. The CDR3 DNA reads as TGTGCCAGCAGCCTAAACCCAGCGGAGAACTACAATGAGCAGTTCTTC.

This chain uses TRBV3-1 (or the pseudogene TRBV3-2) with TRBJ2-3, with 7 bases matching TRBD2. Germline-derived CDR1 and CDR2 are LGHDT and YNNKEL (reference sequence). The CDR3 is 18 residues long. The trim removed 4 bases at V and 4 bases at J, leaving 17 bases unmatched. The CDR3 coding sequence is TGTGCCAGCAGCCCCCGGGCGCTGGGGGGACTACGATCAGATACGCAGTATTTT. Protein sequence: CASSPRALGGLRSDTQYF.

This clone has only a few counts. This sequence joins TRBV19 and TRBJ1-4, with D possibly TRBD1 on 5 matching bases. Germline V gives CDR1 LNHDA, CDR2 SQIVND (reference sequence). V shed 4 bases and J shed 4 bases, with 10 bases lying between them. The CDR3 totals 14 residues. DNA for the CDR3: TGTGCCAGTAGTAACGACAGAAATAATGAAAAACTGTTTTTT. Its protein is CASSNDRNNEKLFF. Full variable domain (missing parts from reference TRBV19 and TRBJ1-4): DGGITQSPKYLFRKEGQNVTLSCEQNLNHDAMYWYRQDPGQGLRLIYYSQIVNDFQKGDIAEGYSVSREKKESFPLTVTSAQKNPTAFYLCASSNDRNNEKLFFGSGTQLSVL.

The rearrangement uses TRBV7-8 and TRBJ1-1, with D tentatively TRBD1 (5 bases). The V end was cut by 6 bases, the J end by 3 bases, with 14 bases between. The CDR3 is 14 residues long. The germline CDR1 and CDR2 sequences are SGHVS and FQNEAQ. CDR3 amino acids: CASRPVQGHTEAFF. CDR3 in DNA: TGTGCCAGCAGGCCCGTCCAGGGTCACACTGAAGCTTTCTTT.

The genes are TRBV30 and TRBJ1-3, with D maybe TRBD1 (6 bases). CDR3 length: 15 residues. Germline CDR1 is GTSNPN and CDR2 is SVGIG (reference sequence). V was pared by 0 bases and J by 0 bases, with 9 bases between. Written as DNA, the CDR3 is TGTGCCTGGAGTGTAGGGGGGGACTCTGGAAACACCATATATTTT. It is translated as CAWSVGGDSGNTIYF.

The genes are TRBV2 and TRBJ2-5; 8 nucleotides match TRBD1. Losses at the gene ends were 7 bases for V and 3 bases for J; bases not matched to a gene: 7. This CDR3 contains 14 residues. Germline V lookup: CDR1 SNHLY, CDR2 FYNNEI. DNA for the CDR3: TGTGCCAGCATAGGCGGGACAGGTGAAGAGACCCAGTACTTC. Amino acids: CASIGGTGEETQYF. The full variable domain, its missing parts supplied by reference TRBV2 and TRBJ2-5, is EPEVTQTPSHQVTQMGQEVILRCVPISNHLYFYWYRQILGQKVEFLVSFYNNEISEKSEIFDDQFSVERPDGSNFTLKIRSTKLEDSAMYFCASIGGTGEETQYFGPGTRLLVL.

The gene calls are TRBV11-2 and TRBJ2-5; 11 nucleotides match TRBD2. The CDR3 has 16 amino acids. The J segment lost 7 bases and the V segment lost 5 bases, leaving 12 bases of the junction unmatched. CDR1 is SGHAT, CDR2 FQNNGV, per germline. DNA for the CDR3: TGTGCCAGCAGCCCGACGGGACTAGCGGAAGGGGGGACCCAGTACTTC. This encodes CASSPTGLAEGGTQYF.

The gene calls are TRBV18 and TRBJ2-2; possibly TRBD1 for D (6 bases). V was shortened by 2 bases and J by 0 bases, with 7 bases between the two germline ends. The germline CDR1 and CDR2 sequences are KGHSH and LQKENI. This CDR3 is 15 amino acids long. CDR3 nucleotides: TGTGCCAGCTCACCAAGACAGGCGAACACCGGGGAGCTGTTTTTT. Translated: CASSPRQANTGELFF.

The chain carries TRBV5-6 and TRBJ2-1, with a weak D call TRBD2 (6 bases). V lost 4 bases to trimming and J lost 3 bases, with 8 bases between them. This CDR3 contains 13 residues. Germline CDR1 SGHDT, CDR2 YYEEEE. This CDR3 is CASSAGSYNEQFF. CDR3 DNA sequence: TGTGCCAGCAGCGCCGGGAGCTACAATGAGCAGTTCTTC.

The rearrangement joins TRBV9 to TRBJ2-7; the match to TRBD2 covers 8 bases. This CDR3 has 14 residues. The V gene's germline CDR1 is SGDLS and CDR2 YYNGEE. J lost 5 bases, V lost 3 bases, and 7 bases had no gene match. Here the CDR3 reads CASSAGTRKDEQYF. DNA of the CDR3: TGTGCCAGCAGCGCAGGGACTAGAAAGGACGAGCAGTACTTC. The variable domain in full, completed from reference TRBV9 and TRBJ2-7, reads DSGVTQTPKHLITATGQRVTLRCSPRSGDLSVYWYQQSLDQGLQFLIQYYNGEERAKGNILERFSAQQFPDLHSELNLSSLELGDSALYFCASSAGTRKDEQYFGPGTRLTVT.

Notes on this clone: The junction departs from germline at one end; a sequencing error may be responsible. The chain recombines TRBV7-7 with TRBJ2-5; D perhaps matches TRBD1 (6 bases). Germline CDR1 reads SSHAT; CDR2 reads FNYEAQ (reference sequence). There are 16 residues in the CDR3. CDR3 DNA sequence: TGTGCTAGCAGCTTGTCTCTATTGGTGGGGGCGGAGACCCAGTACTTC. This gives the protein CASSLSLLVGAETQYF. Combining the CDR3 with reference TRBV7-7 and TRBJ2-5 gives the whole variable domain GAGVSQSPRYKVTKRGQDVTLRCDPISSHATLYWYQQALGQGPEFLTYFNYEAQPDKSGLPSDRFSAERPEGSISTLTIQRTEQRDSAMYRCASSLSLLVGAETQYFGPGTRLLVL.

For the CDR3, the DNA is TGTGCCAGCAGCCCCCAAGCGGGAGAGGGCACAGATACGCAGTATTTT. Amino acids: CASSPQAGEGTDTQYF. The chain is built from TRBV5-8 and TRBJ2-3; 8 bases fit TRBD2. The junction had 8 bases not matched to a gene; V was cut back by 4 bases and J by 1 base. The CDR3 is 16 amino acids. Germline V gene sequence: CDR1 SGHTS, CDR2 YDEGEE.

V is TRBV10-3 and J is TRBJ1-6; 7 positions agree with TRBD1. The CDR3 consists of 15 residues. Germline assignment: CDR1 ENHRY and CDR2 SYGVKD. Unmatched junction bases numbered 10, after V lost 6 bases and J lost 8 bases. This chain's CDR3 is CAIRPTGVWDSPLHF. CDR3 nucleotides: TGTGCCATCAGGCCCACAGGGGTCTGGGATTCACCCCTCCACTTT.